This T cell receptor beta chain was retrieved from a study of blood T cell repertoires in COVID-19. Study overall: The analysed material was cDNA or gDNA that came from T cells, B-cell-depleted T cells, or PBMCs.

V lost 0 bases, J lost 0 bases, and 5 bases lay in between. The CDR3 length is 15 residues. Germline V lookup: CDR1 MNHEY, CDR2 SVGEGT. Seattle's cohort entered during active infection and was followed longitudinally. The assay was immunoSEQ multiplex PCR, and TCRdb's table has in-frame clones only and misses some. The profile shows 250,000 to 350,000 clones, roughly nine tenths of them singletons. The chain joins TRBV6-2 or TRBV6-3 to TRBJ1-4; tentative D call: TRBD1 (5 bases). The receptor was derived from a woman aged 25 to 39 with COVID-19, enrolled during active disease. The sequenced sample was peripheral blood. The CDR3 sequence is CASSYSGATNEKLFF. The CDR3 region has the DNA TGTGCCAGCAGTTACTCAGGGGCAACTAATGAAAAACTGTTTTTT.